This T cell receptor beta chain was identified during a study of blood T cell repertoires in COVID-19. About the study: COVID-19 samples, acute and convalescent, were from the United States, Italy and Spain. In each case, the material was cDNA or gDNA derived from T cells, B-cell-depleted T cells, or PBMCs.

Libraries were prepared by immunoSEQ multiplex PCR; TCRdb keeps only in-frame clonotypes and omits some of them. The data contain a few hundred thousand clones, approximately 86% of them singletons. Trimming took 6 bases from V and 2 from J; bases not matched to a gene: 23. Germline V gives CDR1 ENHRY, CDR2 SYGVKD. CDR3 length: 20 residues. Participants were aged about 18 to 100 years from about 25 US areas. This clonotype originated in a man in his late teens or twenties with acute COVID-19. The V gene is TRBV10-3, the J gene TRBJ2-7; TRBD2 aligns across 9 bases. The material sequenced was PBMCs or T cells enriched from blood (not recorded which). CDR3 residues: CAISRGKGQVLAGETYEQYF. The DNA of the CDR3 is TGTGCCATCAGCCGGGGGAAGGGGCAGGTCTTAGCGGGAGAAACCTACGAGCAGTACTTC.